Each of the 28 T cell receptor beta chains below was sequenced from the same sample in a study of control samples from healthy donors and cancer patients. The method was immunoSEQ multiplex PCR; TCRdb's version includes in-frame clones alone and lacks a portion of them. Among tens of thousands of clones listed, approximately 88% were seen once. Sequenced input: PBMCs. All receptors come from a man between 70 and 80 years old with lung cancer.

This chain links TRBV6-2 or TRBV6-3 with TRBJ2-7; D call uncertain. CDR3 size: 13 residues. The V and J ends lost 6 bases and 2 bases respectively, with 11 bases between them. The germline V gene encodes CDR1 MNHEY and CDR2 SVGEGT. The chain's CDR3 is CASSSFTTYEQYF. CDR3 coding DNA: TGTGCCAGCAGCTCCTTCACTACCTACGAGCAGTACTTC.

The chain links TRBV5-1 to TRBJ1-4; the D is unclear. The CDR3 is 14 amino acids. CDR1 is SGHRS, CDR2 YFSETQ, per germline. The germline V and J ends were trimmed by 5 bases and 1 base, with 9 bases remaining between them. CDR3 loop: CASRPEGTNEKLFF. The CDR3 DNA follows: TGCGCCAGCAGACCGGAGGGAACTAATGAAAAACTGTTTTTT.

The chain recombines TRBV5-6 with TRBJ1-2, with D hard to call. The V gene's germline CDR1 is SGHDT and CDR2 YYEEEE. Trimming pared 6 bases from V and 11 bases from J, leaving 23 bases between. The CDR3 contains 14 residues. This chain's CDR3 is CASILDRSGIRYTF. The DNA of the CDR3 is TGTGCCAGCATCCTGGATCGATCTGGTATTCGGTACACCTTC.

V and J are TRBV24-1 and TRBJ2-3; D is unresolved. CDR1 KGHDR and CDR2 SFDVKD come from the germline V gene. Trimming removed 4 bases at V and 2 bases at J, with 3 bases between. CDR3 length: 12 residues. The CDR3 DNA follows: TGTGCCACCAGTGACGCCACAGATACGCAGTATTTT. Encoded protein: CATSDATDTQYF.

CDR3 region: CASSLVKGDTEAFF. The CDR3 DNA follows: TGCGCCAGCAGCTTGGTGAAAGGGGACACTGAAGCTTTCTTT. The chain has TRBV5-1 and TRBJ1-1; a possible D gene is TRBD1 (5 bases). Germline V gives CDR1 SGHRS, CDR2 YFSETQ. V gave up 0 bases and J gave up 3 bases, with 9 bases separating them. The CDR3 covers 14 residues.

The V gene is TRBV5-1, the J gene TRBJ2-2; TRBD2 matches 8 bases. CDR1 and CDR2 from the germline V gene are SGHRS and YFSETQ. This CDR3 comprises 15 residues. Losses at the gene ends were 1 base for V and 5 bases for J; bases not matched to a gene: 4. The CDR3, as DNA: TGCGCCAGCAGCTTGACTAGCGGAGGGACCGGGGAGCTGTTTTTT. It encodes CASSLTSGGTGELFF.

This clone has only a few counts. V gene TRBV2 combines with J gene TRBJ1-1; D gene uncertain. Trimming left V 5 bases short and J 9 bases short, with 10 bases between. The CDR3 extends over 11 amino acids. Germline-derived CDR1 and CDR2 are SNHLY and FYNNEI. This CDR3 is CASSSYEKAFF. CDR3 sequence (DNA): TGTGCCAGCAGTTCGTACGAAAAAGCTTTCTTT.

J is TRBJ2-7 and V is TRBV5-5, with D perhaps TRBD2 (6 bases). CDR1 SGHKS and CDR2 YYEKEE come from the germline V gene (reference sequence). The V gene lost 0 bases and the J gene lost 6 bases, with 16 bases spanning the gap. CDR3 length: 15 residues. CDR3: CASSLAGTPGVEQYF. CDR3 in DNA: TGTGCCAGCAGCTTGGCCGGGACTCCTGGGGTCGAGCAGTACTTC.

The CDR3 sequence: CASSLGVGDGGTVNTEAFF. CDR3 DNA sequence: TGTGCCAGCAGCTTAGGTGTAGGGGACGGAGGAACGGTGAACACTGAAGCTTTCTTT. This chain connects TRBV11-3 to TRBJ1-1; weak D call: TRBD1 (5 bases). Trimming stripped 1 base from V and 0 bases from J, with 21 bases between. From germline, CDR1 is SGHNT and CDR2 YENEEA. The CDR3 runs 19 residues.

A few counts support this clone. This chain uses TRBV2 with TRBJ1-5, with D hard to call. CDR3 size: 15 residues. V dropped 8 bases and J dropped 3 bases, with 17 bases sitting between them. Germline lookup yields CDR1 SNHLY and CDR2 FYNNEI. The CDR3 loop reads CASSEGRVANQPQHF. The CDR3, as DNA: TGTGCCAGCTCTGAAGGACGGGTGGCCAATCAGCCCCAGCATTTT.

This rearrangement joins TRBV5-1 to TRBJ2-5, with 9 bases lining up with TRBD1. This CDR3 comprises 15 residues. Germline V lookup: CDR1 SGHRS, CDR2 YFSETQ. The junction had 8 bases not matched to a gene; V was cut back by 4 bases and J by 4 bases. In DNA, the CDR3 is TGCGCCAGCAGCCTGACAGGGGGAAGTGGAGAGACCCAGTACTTC. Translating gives CASSLTGGSGETQYF.

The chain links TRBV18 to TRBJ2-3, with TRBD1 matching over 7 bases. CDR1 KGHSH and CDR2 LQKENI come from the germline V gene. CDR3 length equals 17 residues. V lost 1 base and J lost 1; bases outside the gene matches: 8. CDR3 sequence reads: CASSPLPPGTGTDTQYF. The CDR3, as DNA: TGTGCCAGCTCACCACTTCCCCCAGGGACAGGCACAGATACGCAGTATTTT.

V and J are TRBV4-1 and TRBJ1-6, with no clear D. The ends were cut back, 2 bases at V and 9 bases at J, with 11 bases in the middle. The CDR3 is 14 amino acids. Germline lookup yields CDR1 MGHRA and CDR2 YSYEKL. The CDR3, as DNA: TGCGCCAGCAGCCAAAACTTAAGGAGTTCACCCCTCCACTTT. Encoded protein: CASSQNLRSSPLHF.

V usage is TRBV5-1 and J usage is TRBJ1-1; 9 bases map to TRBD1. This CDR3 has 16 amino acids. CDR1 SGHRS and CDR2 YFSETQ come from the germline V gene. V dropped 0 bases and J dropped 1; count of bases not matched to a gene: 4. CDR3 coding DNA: TGCGCCAGCAGCTTGGCCACAGGGGGCGGGAACACTGAAGCTTTCTTT. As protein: CASSLATGGGNTEAFF.

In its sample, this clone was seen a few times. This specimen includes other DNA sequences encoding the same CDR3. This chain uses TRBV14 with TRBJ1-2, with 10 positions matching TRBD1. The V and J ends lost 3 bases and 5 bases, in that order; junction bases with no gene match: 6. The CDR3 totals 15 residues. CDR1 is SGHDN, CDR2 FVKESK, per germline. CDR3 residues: CASSQAGTGAYGYTF. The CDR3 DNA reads TGTGCCAGCAGCCAGGCCGGGACAGGGGCTTATGGCTACACCTTC.

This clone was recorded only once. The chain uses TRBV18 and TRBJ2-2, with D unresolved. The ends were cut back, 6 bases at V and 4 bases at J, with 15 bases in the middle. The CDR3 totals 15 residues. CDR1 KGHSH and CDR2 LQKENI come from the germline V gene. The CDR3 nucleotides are TGTGCCAGCTCCCCTACGGCCGGTAGCACCGGGGAGCTGTTTTTT. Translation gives CASSPTAGSTGELFF. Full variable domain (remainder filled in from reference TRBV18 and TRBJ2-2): NAGVMQNPRHLVRRRGQEARLRCSPMKGHSHVYWYRQLPEEGLKFMVYLQKENIIDESGMPKERFSAEFPKEGPSILRIQQVVRGDSAAYFCASSPTAGSTGELFFGEGSRLTVL.

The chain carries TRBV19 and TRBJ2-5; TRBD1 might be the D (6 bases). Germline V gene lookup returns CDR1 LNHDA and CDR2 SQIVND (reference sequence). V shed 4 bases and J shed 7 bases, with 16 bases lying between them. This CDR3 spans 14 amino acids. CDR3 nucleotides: TGTGCCAGTAGTACTACTAGGGGGAAGGGGACCCAGTACTTC. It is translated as CASSTTRGKGTQYF.

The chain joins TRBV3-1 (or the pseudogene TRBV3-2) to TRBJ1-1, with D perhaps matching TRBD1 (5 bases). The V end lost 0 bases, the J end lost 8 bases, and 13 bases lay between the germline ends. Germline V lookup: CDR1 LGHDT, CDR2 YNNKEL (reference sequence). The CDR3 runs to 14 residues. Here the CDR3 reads CASSQDGGIVEAFF. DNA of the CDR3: TGTGCCAGCAGCCAAGATGGGGGTATAGTGGAAGCTTTCTTT.

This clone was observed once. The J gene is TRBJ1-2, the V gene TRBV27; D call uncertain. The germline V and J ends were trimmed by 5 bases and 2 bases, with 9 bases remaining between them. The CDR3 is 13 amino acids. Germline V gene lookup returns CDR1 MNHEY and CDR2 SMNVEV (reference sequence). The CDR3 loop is CASSPVRNYGYTF. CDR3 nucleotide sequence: TGTGCCAGCAGTCCCGTAAGAAACTATGGCTACACCTTC.

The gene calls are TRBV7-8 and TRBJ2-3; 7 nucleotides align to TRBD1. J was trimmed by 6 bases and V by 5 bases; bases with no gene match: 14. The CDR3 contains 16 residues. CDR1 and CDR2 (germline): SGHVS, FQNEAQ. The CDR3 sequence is CASSAGTALTWDTQYF. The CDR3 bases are TGTGCCAGCAGCGCTGGGACAGCCCTCACCTGGGATACGCAGTATTTT.

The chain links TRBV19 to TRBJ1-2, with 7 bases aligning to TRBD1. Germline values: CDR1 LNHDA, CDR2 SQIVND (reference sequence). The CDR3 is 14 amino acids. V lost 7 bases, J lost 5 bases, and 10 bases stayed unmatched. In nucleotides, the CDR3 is TGTGCCAGTATGGAGAGGGGGCGAAATTATGGCTACACCTTC. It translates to CASMERGRNYGYTF.

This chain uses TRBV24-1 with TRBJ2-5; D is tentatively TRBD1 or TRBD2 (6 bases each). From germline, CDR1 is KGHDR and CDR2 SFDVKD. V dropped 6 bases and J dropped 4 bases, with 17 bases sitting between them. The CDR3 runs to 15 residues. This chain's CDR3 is CATSKGGDERETQYF. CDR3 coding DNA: TGTGCCACCAGTAAGGGGGGCGACGAAAGAGAGACCCAGTACTTC.

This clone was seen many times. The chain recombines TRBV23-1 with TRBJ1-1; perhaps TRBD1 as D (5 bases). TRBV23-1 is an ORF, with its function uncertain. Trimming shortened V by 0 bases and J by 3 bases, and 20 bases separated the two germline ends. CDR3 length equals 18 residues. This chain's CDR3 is CASSQSVDSLALYTEAFF. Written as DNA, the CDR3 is TGCGCCAGCAGTCAATCGGTCGACAGTTTGGCGCTCTACACTGAAGCTTTCTTT.

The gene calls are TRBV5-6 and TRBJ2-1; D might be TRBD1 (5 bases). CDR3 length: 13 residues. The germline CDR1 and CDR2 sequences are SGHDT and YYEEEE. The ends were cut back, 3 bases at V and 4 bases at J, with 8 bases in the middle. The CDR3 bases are TGTGCCAGCAGCTGGGGCCCTTACAATGAGCAGTTCTTC. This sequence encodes CASSWGPYNEQFF.

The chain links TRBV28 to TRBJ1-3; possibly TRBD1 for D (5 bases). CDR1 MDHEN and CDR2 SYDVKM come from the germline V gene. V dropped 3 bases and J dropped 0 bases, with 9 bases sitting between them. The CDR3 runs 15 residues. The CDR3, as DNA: TGTGCCAGCAGTTTTGGGACCTCCTCTGGAAACACCATATATTTT. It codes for CASSFGTSSGNTIYF. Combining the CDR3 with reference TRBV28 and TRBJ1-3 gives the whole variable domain DVKVTQSSRYLVKRTGEKVFLECVQDMDHENMFWYRQDPGLGLRLIYFSYDVKMKEKGDIPEGYSVSREKKERFSLILESASTNQTSMYLCASSFGTSSGNTIYFGEGSWLTVV.

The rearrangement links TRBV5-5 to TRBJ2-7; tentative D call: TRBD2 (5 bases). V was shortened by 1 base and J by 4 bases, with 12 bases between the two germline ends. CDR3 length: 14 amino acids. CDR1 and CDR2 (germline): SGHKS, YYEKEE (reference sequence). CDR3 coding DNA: TGTGCCAGCAGCTTGTCGGGGTCTCGTTACGAGCAGTACTTC. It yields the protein CASSLSGSRYEQYF.

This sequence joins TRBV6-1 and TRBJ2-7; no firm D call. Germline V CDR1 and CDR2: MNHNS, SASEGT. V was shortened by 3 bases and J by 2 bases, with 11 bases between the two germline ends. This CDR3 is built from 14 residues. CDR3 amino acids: CASSELGFTYEQYF. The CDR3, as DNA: TGTGCCAGCAGTGAGCTGGGGTTCACCTACGAGCAGTACTTC.

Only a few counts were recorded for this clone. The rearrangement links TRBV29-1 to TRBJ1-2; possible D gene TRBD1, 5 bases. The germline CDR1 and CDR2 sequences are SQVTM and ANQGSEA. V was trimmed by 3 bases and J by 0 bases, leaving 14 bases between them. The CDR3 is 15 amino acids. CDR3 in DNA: TGCAGCGTTGAGGTCCGGGACGTACCTAACTATGGCTACACCTTC. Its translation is CSVEVRDVPNYGYTF.